This TCR beta chain was recovered during a study of T cells after yellow fever vaccination. Looking at the study overall: SMART-Seq v4 Ultra Low Input handled preparation of low-cell-number fractions. The study's findings and limits: Contamination of FACS-sorted repertoires by abundant clonotypes from the bulk population could occur.

Making TCR cDNA involved 5'RACE template switching, which added UMIs and a universal primer site. TCRdb independently ran MiXCR on the 5' RACE reads; one entry per CDR3 protein. This table holds around 300,000 distinct CDR3 sequences, 10% to 15% found once. For this clonotype: What it binds is not known.

The CDR3 contains 17 residues. J lost 4 bases, V lost 0 bases, and 2 bases had no gene match. CDR1 and CDR2 from the germline V gene are SGHAT and FQNNGV. This chain connects TRBV11-2 to TRBJ2-6; 11 bases agree with TRBD2. Specimen: CD4+ T cells sorted from PBMCs, collected 45 days after the yellow fever booster vaccination. The sequence derives from a young man who received the YFV17D yellow fever vaccine. DNA for the CDR3: TGTGCCAGCAGCTTAGAACTAGCGGGAGTGGGGGCCAACGTCCTGACTTTC. This sequence encodes CASSLELAGVGANVLTF.